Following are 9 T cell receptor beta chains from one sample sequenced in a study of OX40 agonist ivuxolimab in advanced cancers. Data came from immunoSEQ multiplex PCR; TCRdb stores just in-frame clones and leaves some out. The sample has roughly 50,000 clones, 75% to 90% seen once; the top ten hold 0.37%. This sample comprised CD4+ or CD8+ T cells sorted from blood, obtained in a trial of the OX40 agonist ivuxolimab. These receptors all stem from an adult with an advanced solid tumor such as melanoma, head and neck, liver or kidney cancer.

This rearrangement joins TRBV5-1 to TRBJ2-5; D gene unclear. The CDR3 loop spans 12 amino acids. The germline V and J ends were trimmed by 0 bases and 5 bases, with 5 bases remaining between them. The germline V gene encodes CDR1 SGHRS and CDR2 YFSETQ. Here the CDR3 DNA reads TGCGCCAGCAGCTTGGCAGGCGAGACCCAGTACTTC. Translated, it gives CASSLAGETQYF.

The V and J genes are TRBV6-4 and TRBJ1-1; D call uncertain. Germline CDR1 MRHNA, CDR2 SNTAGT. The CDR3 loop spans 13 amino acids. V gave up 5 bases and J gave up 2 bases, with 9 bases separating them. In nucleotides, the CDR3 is TGTGCCAGCAGTCCTGAGGAAAACACTGAAGCTTTCTTT. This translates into CASSPEENTEAFF.

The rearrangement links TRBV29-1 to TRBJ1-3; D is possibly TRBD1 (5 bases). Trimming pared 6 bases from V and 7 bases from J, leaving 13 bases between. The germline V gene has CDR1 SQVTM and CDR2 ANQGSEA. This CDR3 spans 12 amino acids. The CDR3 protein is CSVGTPGNTIYF. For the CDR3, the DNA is TGCAGCGTCGGGACCCCGGGTAACACCATATATTTT.

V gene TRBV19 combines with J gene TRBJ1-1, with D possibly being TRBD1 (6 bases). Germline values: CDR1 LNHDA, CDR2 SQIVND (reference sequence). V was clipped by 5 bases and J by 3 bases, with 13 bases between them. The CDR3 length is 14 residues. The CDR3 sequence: CASSGDWGHTEAFF. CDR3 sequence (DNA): TGTGCCAGTAGTGGGGATTGGGGGCACACTGAAGCTTTCTTT.

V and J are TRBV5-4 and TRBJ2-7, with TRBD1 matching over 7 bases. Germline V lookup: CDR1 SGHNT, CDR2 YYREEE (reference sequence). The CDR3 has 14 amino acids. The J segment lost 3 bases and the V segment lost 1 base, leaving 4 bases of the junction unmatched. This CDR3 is CASSLQQGVYEQYF. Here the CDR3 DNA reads TGTGCCAGCAGCTTGCAGCAGGGGGTCTACGAGCAGTACTTC.

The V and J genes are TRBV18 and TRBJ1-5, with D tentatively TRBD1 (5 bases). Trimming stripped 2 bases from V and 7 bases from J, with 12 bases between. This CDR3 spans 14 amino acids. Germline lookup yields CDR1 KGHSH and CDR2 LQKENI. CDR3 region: CASSPSGLNQPQHF. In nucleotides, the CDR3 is TGTGCCAGCTCACCATCAGGGCTCAACCAGCCCCAGCATTTT.

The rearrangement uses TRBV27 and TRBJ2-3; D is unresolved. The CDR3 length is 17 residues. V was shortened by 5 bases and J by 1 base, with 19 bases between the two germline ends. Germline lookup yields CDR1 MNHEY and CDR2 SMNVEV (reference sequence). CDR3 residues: CASSLHNPPERTDTQYF. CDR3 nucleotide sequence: TGTGCCAGCAGTCTTCATAATCCCCCTGAGCGCACAGATACGCAGTATTTT.

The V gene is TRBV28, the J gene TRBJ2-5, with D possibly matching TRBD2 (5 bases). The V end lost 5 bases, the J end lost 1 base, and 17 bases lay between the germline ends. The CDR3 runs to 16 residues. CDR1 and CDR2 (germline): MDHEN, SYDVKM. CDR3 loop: CASSPLLGSGQETQYF. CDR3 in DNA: TGTGCCAGCAGTCCCCTGTTGGGGAGCGGCCAAGAGACCCAGTACTTC.

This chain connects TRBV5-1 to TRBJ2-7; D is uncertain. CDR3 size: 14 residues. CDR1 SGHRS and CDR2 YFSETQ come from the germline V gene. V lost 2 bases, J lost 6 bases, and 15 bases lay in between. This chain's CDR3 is CASSFRATGSEQYF. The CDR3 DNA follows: TGCGCCAGCAGCTTTCGGGCGACCGGTAGCGAGCAGTACTTC.